The entry that follows covers one TCR beta chain sequence. Its antigen is undetermined. This could be a read error, since a much larger clone is one nucleotide away. This sample is drawn from a study of T cells in Graves' hyperthyroidism and ophthalmopathy. Study findings and constraints: The majority of expanded thyroid clonotypes above 0.001 also appeared in blood.

What was amplified from RNA transcripts were TCR beta CDR3 regions. The TCR CDR3 first-round RT-PCR relied on the HTBI primer set. TCRdb independently ran MiXCR on the multiplex PCR reads; one entry per CDR3 protein. The table includes around 660,000 distinct CDR3 sequences, just under 45% detected once. CDR3 length: 12 amino acids. Looked up from germline, CDR1 is SGHVS and CDR2 is FQNEAQ. The specimen was peripheral blood or thyroid tissue (not recorded which). This TCR derives from an adult man with Graves' disease, either hyperthyroidism or ophthalmopathy (not recorded which). This rearrangement joins TRBV7-8 to TRBJ1-5; TRBD1 is a possible D gene (6 bases). The DNA for the CDR3 is TGTGTCAGCAGCCCTATACAGGGACCCCAGCATTTT. Protein sequence: CVSSPIQGPQHF.